One sample yielded the 8 T cell receptor beta chains listed below, sequenced in a study of blood T cell repertoires in COVID-19. Generated by immunoSEQ multiplex PCR, the TCRdb table keeps only in-frame clones and is missing some. The sample carries approximately 190,000 clones, about 81% recorded once. The sequencing sample was made of peripheral blood. All receptors come from a man younger than 45 with active or convalescent COVID-19.

The V and J genes are TRBV7-9 and TRBJ2-2, with TRBD2 as a possible D gene (5 bases). This CDR3 comprises 13 residues. The germline gives CDR1 SEHNR, CDR2 FQNEAQ (reference sequence). Between the trimmed V and J ends, which lost 5 bases and 8 bases, there was a span of 12 bases. The CDR3: CASSLRTLGELFF. The CDR3 coding sequence is TGTGCCAGCAGCCTCCGGACTCTTGGGGAGCTGTTTTTT.

The chain recombines TRBV7-9 with TRBJ1-1, with unresolved D. The CDR3 is 14 residues long. Per the germline V gene, CDR1 is SEHNR and CDR2 is FQNEAQ (reference sequence). Trimming removed 5 bases from V and 4 bases from J, with 14 bases in between. Here the CDR3 reads CASSHGGLGTEAFF. The DNA for the CDR3 is TGTGCCAGCAGCCACGGAGGGCTGGGCACTGAAGCTTTCTTT.

This clone was detected a few times. This chain joins TRBV7-9 and TRBJ2-2; no definite D call. The J call may not be correct, given that the DNA end is closer to TRBJ1-4. Germline V CDR1 and CDR2: SEHNR, FQNEAQ (reference sequence). The CDR3 runs 13 residues. The CDR3 reads CASSPLAGGKLFF. The CDR3 nucleotides read TGTGCCAGCAGCCCCCTTGCGGGAGGAAAACTGTTTTTT.

CDR3 region: CASSEGGGNQPQHF. The DNA of the CDR3 is TGTGCCAGCTCGGAAGGGGGAGGCAATCAGCCCCAGCATTTT. The V call is TRBV6-5, the J call TRBJ1-5; D is possibly TRBD1 (6 bases). The CDR3 extends over 14 amino acids. CDR1 and CDR2 from the germline V gene are MNHEY and SVGAGI. V was trimmed by 8 bases and J by 2 bases, leaving 13 bases between them.

This clone was seen more than once but under ten times. This rearrangement joins TRBV29-1 to TRBJ1-3; D is unclear. Trimming left V 7 bases short and J 9 bases short, with 19 bases between. The CDR3 is 13 residues long. Germline V gene sequence: CDR1 SQVTM, CDR2 ANQGSEA. The CDR3 nucleotides read TGCAGCGGCCTGGACGGGTATGGAGGCACCATATATTTT. Amino acid sequence: CSGLDGYGGTIYF.

This clone has just one count. The chain carries TRBV5-1 and TRBJ1-1, with D possibly TRBD1 on 5 matching bases. V dropped 3 bases and J dropped 1 base, with 10 bases sitting between them. The CDR3 spans 14 residues. Germline CDR1 and CDR2: SGHRS and YFSETQ. The CDR3 spells CASSYRDWNTEAFF. The CDR3 nucleotides are TGCGCCAGCAGCTACCGGGACTGGAACACTGAAGCTTTCTTT.

Only one count was recorded for this clone. This rearrangement joins TRBV5-1 to TRBJ2-1, with 10 bases fitting TRBD2. Trimming cost V 4 bases and J 10 bases; bases outside gene matches: 14. The CDR3 runs to 16 residues. Germline V gene data show CDR1 as SGHRS and CDR2 as YFSETQ. The CDR3 DNA follows: TGCGCCAGCAGCCTCGAGACCCCGGGACTAGCGTTGGAGCAGTTCTTC. It translates to CASSLETPGLALEQFF.

V usage is TRBV11-2 and J usage is TRBJ2-5; D is perhaps TRBD1 (5 bases). This CDR3 is built from 14 residues. The V end was cut by 5 bases, the J end by 4 bases, with 14 bases between. CDR1 is SGHAT and CDR2 is FQNNGV in the germline V gene. The CDR3 spells CASSAPEGVETQYF. The CDR3 nucleotides read TGTGCCAGCAGCGCCCCCGAAGGGGTAGAGACCCAGTACTTC.